Each of the 20 T cell receptor beta chains below was sequenced from the same sample in a study of blood T cell repertoires in COVID-19. Clones were sequenced by immunoSEQ multiplex PCR, and TCRdb holds only the in-frame ones, with some missing. Of fewer than 150,000 clones listed, roughly four fifths are singletons. Sequencing was done on a sample of PBMCs or T cells enriched from blood (not recorded which). The receptors come from a man aged 30-40 years who had recovered from COVID-19.

This clone has only one observation. The rearrangement joins TRBV12-3 or TRBV12-4 to TRBJ1-4; D unresolved. The CDR3 runs to 13 residues. With 3 bases removed from V and 7 bases from J, the gap between germline ends came to 9 bases. The CDR3 protein is CASSLGDLEKLFF. In nucleotides, the CDR3 is TGTGCCAGCAGTTTGGGAGACCTTGAAAAACTGTTTTTT.

The chain combines TRBV4-1 with TRBJ1-5, with D possibly matching TRBD1 (5 bases). The germline CDR1 and CDR2 sequences are MGHRA and YSYEKL. CDR3 length equals 15 residues. V lost 3 bases and J 4 bases, leaving 13 bases between the germline ends. The CDR3 region is CASSHLGEGNQPQHF. In DNA form, the CDR3 reads TGCGCCAGCAGCCACCTAGGGGAAGGGAATCAGCCCCAGCATTTT.

The chain joins TRBV4-1 to TRBJ1-2; D remains unclear. Germline V lookup: CDR1 MGHRA, CDR2 YSYEKL. Trimming shortened V by 4 bases and J by 2 bases, and 17 bases separated the two germline ends. The CDR3 covers 16 residues. This CDR3 reads CASSPTGAGSNYGYTF. DNA for the CDR3: TGCGCCAGCAGCCCGACCGGAGCGGGCTCCAACTATGGCTACACCTTC.

The rearrangement links TRBV5-1 to TRBJ1-2; no definite D call. The germline CDR1 and CDR2 sequences are SGHRS and YFSETQ. The CDR3 spans 15 residues. V lost 0 bases and J lost 5, with 14 bases in between. For the CDR3, the DNA is TGCGCCAGCAGCTTGGATTCGGGGAGCCTATATGGCTACACCTTC. Translating gives CASSLDSGSLYGYTF.

This chain joins TRBV27 and TRBJ1-1, with TRBD1 identical over 7 bases. Germline assignment: CDR1 MNHEY and CDR2 SMNVEV (reference sequence). V shed 6 bases, J shed 1 base, and the junction held 5 bases outside the gene matches. The CDR3 contains 14 residues. As DNA, the CDR3 is TGTGCCAGCAGAACAGGGGTCGAGAACACTGAAGCTTTCTTT. It translates to CASRTGVENTEAFF.

This chain links TRBV11-3 with TRBJ2-1, with D tentatively TRBD2 (5 bases). The CDR3 totals 15 residues. Germline V CDR1 and CDR2: SGHNT, YENEEA. V shed 0 bases and J shed 4 bases, with 10 bases lying between them. CDR3 loop: CASSLELATYNEQFF. The CDR3 region has the DNA TGTGCCAGCAGCTTAGAGCTAGCCACTTACAATGAGCAGTTCTTC.

The chain couples TRBV7-2 to TRBJ1-1; D remains unclear. V shed 1 base and J shed 1 base, with 4 bases lying between them. CDR3 length: 13 residues. Germline V gives CDR1 SGHTA, CDR2 FQGNSA. The CDR3 DNA is TGTGCCAGCAGCTTAGTCGGGAACACTGAAGCTTTCTTT. Translation: CASSLVGNTEAFF.

The chain combines TRBV27 with TRBJ2-7; 8 nucleotides agree with TRBD1. V trimming: 2 bases; J trimming: 2 bases; junction bases outside the gene matches: 2. Per the germline V gene, CDR1 is MNHEY and CDR2 is SMNVEV (reference sequence). CDR3 length: 14 amino acids. The DNA for the CDR3 is TGTGCCAGCAGTTTAGTACAGGGGGCCTACGAGCAGTACTTC. Amino acids: CASSLVQGAYEQYF.

The chain has TRBV7-6 and TRBJ2-1; 7 bases fit TRBD1. Germline values: CDR1 SGHVS, CDR2 FNYEAQ. After removal of 6 bases from V and 8 bases from J, the junction contained 13 bases not matched to a gene. This CDR3 spans 15 amino acids. The CDR3 protein is CASSSSGGPADEQFF. CDR3 sequence (DNA): TGTGCCAGCAGTTCCTCAGGGGGTCCAGCCGATGAGCAGTTCTTC. Full variable domain (missing parts from reference TRBV7-6 and TRBJ2-1): GAGVSQSPRYKVTKRGQDVALRCDPISGHVSLYWYRQALGQGPEFLTYFNYEAQQDKSGLPNDRFSAERPEGSISTLTIQRTEQRDSAMYRCASSSSGGPADEQFFGPGTRLTVL.

The chain has TRBV5-4 and TRBJ1-1; a possible D gene is TRBD1 (6 bases). Germline V gene data show CDR1 as SGHNT and CDR2 as YYREEE (reference sequence). V gave up 5 bases and J gave up 0 bases, with 11 bases separating them. This CDR3 comprises 14 residues. This chain's CDR3 is CASSEDSLNTEAFF. CDR3 coding DNA: TGTGCCAGCAGTGAGGACAGCTTGAACACTGAAGCTTTCTTT.

V is TRBV6-5 and J is TRBJ2-4, with 8 bases identical to TRBD2. Germline CDR1 reads MNHEY; CDR2 reads SVGAGI. The length of the CDR3 is 12 residues. The trim removed 8 bases at V and 8 bases at J, leaving 5 bases unmatched. The CDR3 spells CASRGGQDIQYF. The DNA for the CDR3 is TGTGCCAGCCGGGGGGGTCAGGACATTCAGTACTTC.

This chain connects TRBV10-3 to TRBJ2-3; TRBD1 agrees at 9 bases. The V gene's germline CDR1 is ENHRY and CDR2 SYGVKD. V was pared by 2 bases and J by 5 bases, with 8 bases of the junction left unmatched. The CDR3 loop spans 16 amino acids. The CDR3 DNA reads TGTGCCATCAGTGAGACTGGGGACAGGGTTGGAGATACGCAGTATTTT. Translation gives CAISETGDRVGDTQYF.

This chain joins TRBV10-3 and TRBJ2-7, with 9 bases lining up with TRBD2. The V and J ends lost 7 bases and 0 bases, in that order; junction bases with no gene match: 13. This CDR3 is built from 17 residues. Germline V gene sequence: CDR1 ENHRY, CDR2 SYGVKD. The CDR3 DNA reads as TGTGCCATCACCAGCAAGGCGGGAGGGGGGAGCTCCTACGAGCAGTACTTC. Its translation: CAITSKAGGGSSYEQYF.

The genes are TRBV11-2 and TRBJ2-6; weak D call: TRBD1 (5 bases). Trimming pared 5 bases from V and 12 bases from J, leaving 11 bases between. CDR1 and CDR2 from the germline V gene are SGHAT and FQNNGV. The CDR3 is 12 amino acids. Here the CDR3 DNA reads TGTGCCAGCAGCCTCACGCAGGGCGTCCTGACTTTC. It specifies CASSLTQGVLTF.

The rearrangement links TRBV19 to TRBJ1-1; perhaps TRBD1 as D (6 bases). V was shortened by 7 bases and J by 2 bases, with 20 bases between the two germline ends. The CDR3 contains 16 residues. CDR1 is LNHDA, CDR2 SQIVND, per germline (reference sequence). CDR3: CASTSLTGQLNTEAFF. In DNA form, the CDR3 reads TGTGCCAGTACGTCTCTGACAGGCCAGCTCAACACTGAAGCTTTCTTT.

CDR3 region: CASSVDNRSYGYTF. The DNA for the CDR3 is TGTGCCAGCAGCGTGGACAACCGCAGCTATGGCTACACCTTC. The chain uses TRBV5-4 and TRBJ1-2; D perhaps matches TRBD1 (5 bases). Germline V lookup: CDR1 SGHNT, CDR2 YYREEE (reference sequence). V was cut by 4 bases and J by 4 bases, with 14 bases left in between. The CDR3 totals 14 residues.

The chain joins TRBV10-3 to TRBJ2-2; 12 bases are shared with TRBD1. With V trimmed by 11 bases and J by 4 bases, 2 bases remained unmatched. The CDR3 runs 13 residues. Germline V gene data show CDR1 as ENHRY and CDR2 as SYGVKD. The CDR3, as DNA: TGTGCCTCGGGACAGGGGGCCACCGGGGAGCTGTTTTTT. Translated: CASGQGATGELFF.

The chain carries TRBV11-2 and TRBJ2-1, with D tentatively TRBD2 (5 bases). With 8 bases removed from V and 8 bases from J, the gap between germline ends came to 10 bases. CDR1 is SGHAT, CDR2 FQNNGV, per germline. The CDR3 is made up of 11 amino acids. The CDR3 loop reads CASRLAHEQFF. The CDR3 DNA sequence: TGTGCCAGCCGGCTAGCTCATGAGCAGTTCTTC. The full variable domain, completed using reference TRBV11-2 and TRBJ2-1, is EAGVAQSPRYKIIEKRQSVAFWCNPISGHATLYWYQQILGQGPKLLIQFQNNGVVDDSQLPKDRFSAERLKGVDSTLKIQPAKLEDSAVYLCASRLAHEQFFGPGTRLTVL.

This chain uses TRBV2 with TRBJ2-3; TRBD2 aligns across 7 bases. With 6 bases clipped from V and 1 base from J, the junction kept 4 bases outside the gene matches. The germline gives CDR1 SNHLY, CDR2 FYNNEI. This CDR3 is 14 amino acids long. The CDR3 DNA is TGTGCCAGCAGACAGCGGGAAGGCACAGATACGCAGTATTTT. It translates to CASRQREGTDTQYF.

The chain joins TRBV7-9 to TRBJ1-1; 8 bases align to TRBD1. Germline CDR1 is SEHNR and CDR2 is FQNEAQ (reference sequence). The CDR3 has 16 amino acids. After removal of 5 bases from V and 4 bases from J, the junction contained 12 bases not matched to a gene. The CDR3 region has the DNA TGTGCCAGCAGCCCAAATCTCAGGGGGCTCGGCACTGAAGCTTTCTTT. Translating gives CASSPNLRGLGTEAFF.